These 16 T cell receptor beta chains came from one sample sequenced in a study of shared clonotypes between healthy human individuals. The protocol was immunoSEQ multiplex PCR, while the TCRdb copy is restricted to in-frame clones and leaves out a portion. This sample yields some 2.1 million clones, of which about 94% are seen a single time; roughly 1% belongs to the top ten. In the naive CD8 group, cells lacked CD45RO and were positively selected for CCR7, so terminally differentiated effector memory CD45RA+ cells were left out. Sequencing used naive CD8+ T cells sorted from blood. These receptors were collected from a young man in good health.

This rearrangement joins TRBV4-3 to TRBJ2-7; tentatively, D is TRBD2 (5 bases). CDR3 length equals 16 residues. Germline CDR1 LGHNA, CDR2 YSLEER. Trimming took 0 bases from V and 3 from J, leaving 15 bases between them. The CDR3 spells CASSQEPSGGIYEQYF. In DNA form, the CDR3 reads TGCGCCAGCAGCCAAGAGCCGAGCGGTGGAATCTACGAGCAGTACTTC.

The CDR3 DNA sequence: TGCGCCAGCAGTTACCTAGACAGGGCGAACACTGAAGCTTTCTTT. Amino acid sequence: CASSYLDRANTEAFF. The chain combines TRBV10-2 with TRBJ1-1; the match to TRBD1 covers 7 bases. Germline values: CDR1 WSHSY, CDR2 SAAADI. This CDR3 contains 15 residues. V was clipped by 5 bases and J by 1 base; unmatched bases: 7.

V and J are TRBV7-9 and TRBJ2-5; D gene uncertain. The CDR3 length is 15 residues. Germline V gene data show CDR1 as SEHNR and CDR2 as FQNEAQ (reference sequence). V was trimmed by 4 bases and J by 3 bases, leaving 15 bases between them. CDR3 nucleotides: TGTGCCAGCAGCTCCCCTCTAGAGGACGAAGAGACCCAGTACTTC. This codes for CASSSPLEDEETQYF.

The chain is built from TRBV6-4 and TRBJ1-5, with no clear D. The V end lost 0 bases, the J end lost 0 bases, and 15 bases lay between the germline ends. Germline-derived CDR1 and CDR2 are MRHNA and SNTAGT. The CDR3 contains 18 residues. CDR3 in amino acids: CASSDSLLGQNSNQPQHF. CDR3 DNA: TGTGCCAGCAGTGACTCTCTTTTAGGCCAAAATAGCAATCAGCCCCAGCATTTT.

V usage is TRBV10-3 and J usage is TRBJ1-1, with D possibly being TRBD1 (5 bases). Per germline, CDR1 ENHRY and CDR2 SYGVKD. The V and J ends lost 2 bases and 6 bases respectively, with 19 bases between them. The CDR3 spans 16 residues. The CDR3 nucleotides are TGTGCCATCAGTGAGCTCGGTGGAGGGGTGAATCCTGAAGCTTTCTTT. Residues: CAISELGGGVNPEAFF.

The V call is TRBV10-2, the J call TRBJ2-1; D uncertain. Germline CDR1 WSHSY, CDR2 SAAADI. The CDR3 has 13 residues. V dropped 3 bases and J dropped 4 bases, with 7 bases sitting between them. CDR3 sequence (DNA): TGCGCCAGCAGTGAACGAAATTACAATGAGCAGTTCTTC. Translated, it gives CASSERNYNEQFF.

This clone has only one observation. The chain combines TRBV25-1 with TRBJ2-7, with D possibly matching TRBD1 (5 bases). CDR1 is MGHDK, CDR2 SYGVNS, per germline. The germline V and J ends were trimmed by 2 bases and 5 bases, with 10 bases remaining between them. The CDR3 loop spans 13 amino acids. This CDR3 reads CASSETLRDEQYF. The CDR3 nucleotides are TGTGCCAGCAGTGAAACACTCAGGGACGAGCAGTACTTC.

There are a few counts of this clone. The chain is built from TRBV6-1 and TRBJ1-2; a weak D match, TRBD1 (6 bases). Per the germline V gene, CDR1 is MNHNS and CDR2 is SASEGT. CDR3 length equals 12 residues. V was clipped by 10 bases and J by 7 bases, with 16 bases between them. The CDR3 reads CAILEQGSGYTF. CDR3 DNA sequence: TGTGCCATATTAGAACAGGGTTCTGGCTACACCTTC.

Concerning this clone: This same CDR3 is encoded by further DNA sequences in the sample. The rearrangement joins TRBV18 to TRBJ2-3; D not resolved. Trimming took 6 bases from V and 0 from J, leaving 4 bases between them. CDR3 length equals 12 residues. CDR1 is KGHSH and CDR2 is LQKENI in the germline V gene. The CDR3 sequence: CASSPSTDTQYF. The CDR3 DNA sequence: TGTGCCAGCTCCCCTAGCACAGATACGCAGTATTTT. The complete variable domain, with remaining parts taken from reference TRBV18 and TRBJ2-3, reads NAGVMQNPRHLVRRRGQEARLRCSPMKGHSHVYWYRQLPEEGLKFMVYLQKENIIDESGMPKERFSAEFPKEGPSILRIQQVVRGDSAAYFCASSPSTDTQYFGPGTRLTVL.

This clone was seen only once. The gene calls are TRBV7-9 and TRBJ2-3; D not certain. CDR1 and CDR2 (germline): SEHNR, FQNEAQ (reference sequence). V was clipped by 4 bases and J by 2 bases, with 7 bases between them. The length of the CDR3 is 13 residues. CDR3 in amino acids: CASSYPDTDTQYF. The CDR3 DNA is TGTGCCAGCAGCTACCCCGACACAGATACGCAGTATTTT.

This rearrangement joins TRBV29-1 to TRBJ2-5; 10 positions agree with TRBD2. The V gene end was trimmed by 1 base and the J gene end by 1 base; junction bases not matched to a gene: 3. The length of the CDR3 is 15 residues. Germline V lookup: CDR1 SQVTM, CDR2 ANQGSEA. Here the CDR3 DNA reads TGCAGCGTTGAAGGGACTAGCGGCCCCCAAGAGACCCAGTACTTC. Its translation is CSVEGTSGPQETQYF.

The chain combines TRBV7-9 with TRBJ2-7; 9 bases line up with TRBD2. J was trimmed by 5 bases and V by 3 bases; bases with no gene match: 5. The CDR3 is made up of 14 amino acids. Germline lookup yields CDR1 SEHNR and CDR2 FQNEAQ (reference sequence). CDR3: CASSFSLAGDEQYF. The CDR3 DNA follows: TGTGCCAGCAGCTTCTCACTAGCGGGCGACGAGCAGTACTTC.

The CDR3 spells CASSLDGEKLFF. As DNA, the CDR3 is TGTGCCAGCAGTTTGGACGGTGAAAAACTGTTTTTT. The chain is built from TRBV28 and TRBJ1-4; D is ambiguous. Germline-derived CDR1 and CDR2 are MDHEN and SYDVKM. V was clipped by 3 bases and J by 7 bases, with 6 bases between them. This CDR3 has 12 amino acids.

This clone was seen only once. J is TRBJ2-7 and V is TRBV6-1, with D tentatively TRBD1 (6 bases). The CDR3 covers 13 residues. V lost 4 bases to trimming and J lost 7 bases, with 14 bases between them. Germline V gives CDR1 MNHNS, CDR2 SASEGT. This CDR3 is CASSAWQGIEQYF. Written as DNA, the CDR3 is TGTGCCAGCAGTGCGTGGCAGGGGATTGAGCAGTACTTC.

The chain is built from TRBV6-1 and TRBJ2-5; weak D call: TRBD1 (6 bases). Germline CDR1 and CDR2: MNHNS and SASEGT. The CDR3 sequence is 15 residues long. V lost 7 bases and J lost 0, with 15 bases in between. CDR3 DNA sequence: TGTGCCAGCATCGAGGACAGAGCGTACCAAGAGACCCAGTACTTC. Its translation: CASIEDRAYQETQYF.

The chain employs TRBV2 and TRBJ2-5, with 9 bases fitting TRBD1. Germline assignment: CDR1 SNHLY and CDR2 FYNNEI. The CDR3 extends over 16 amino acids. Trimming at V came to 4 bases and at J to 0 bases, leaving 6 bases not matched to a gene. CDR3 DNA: TGTGCCAGCAGTGGATACAGGGGGCTGGACCAAGAGACCCAGTACTTC. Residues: CASSGYRGLDQETQYF.